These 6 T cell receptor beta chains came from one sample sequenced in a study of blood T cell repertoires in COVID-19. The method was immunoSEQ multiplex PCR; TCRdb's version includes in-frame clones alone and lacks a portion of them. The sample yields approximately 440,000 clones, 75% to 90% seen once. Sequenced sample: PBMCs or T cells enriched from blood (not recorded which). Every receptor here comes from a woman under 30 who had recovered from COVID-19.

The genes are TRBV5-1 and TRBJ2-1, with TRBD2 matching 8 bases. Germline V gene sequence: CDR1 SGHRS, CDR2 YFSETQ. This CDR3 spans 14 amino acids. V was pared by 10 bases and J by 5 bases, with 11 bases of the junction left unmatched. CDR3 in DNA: TGCGCCGGTTCCCGGGGGGGTGTAGACAATGAGCAGTTCTTC. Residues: CAGSRGGVDNEQFF.

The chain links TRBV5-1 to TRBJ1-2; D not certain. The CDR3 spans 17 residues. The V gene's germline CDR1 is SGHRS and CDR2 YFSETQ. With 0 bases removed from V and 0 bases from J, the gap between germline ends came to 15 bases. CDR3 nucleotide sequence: TGCGCCAGCAGCTTGGACAGTCTTTCGGTACCTAACTATGGCTACACCTTC. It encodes CASSLDSLSVPNYGYTF.

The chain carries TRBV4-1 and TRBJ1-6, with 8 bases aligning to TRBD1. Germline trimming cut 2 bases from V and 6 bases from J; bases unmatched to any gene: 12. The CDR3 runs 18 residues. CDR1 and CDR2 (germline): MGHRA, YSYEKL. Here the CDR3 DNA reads TGCGCCAGCAGCCAAAACAACGGAATGACAGGGGTTAATTCACCCCTCCACTTT. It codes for CASSQNNGMTGVNSPLHF.

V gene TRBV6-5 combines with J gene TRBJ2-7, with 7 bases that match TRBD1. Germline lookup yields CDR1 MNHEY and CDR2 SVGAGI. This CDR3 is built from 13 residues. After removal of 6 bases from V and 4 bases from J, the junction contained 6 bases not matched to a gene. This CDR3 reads CASSATGTYEQYF. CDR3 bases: TGTGCCAGCAGCGCGACAGGGACATACGAGCAGTACTTC.

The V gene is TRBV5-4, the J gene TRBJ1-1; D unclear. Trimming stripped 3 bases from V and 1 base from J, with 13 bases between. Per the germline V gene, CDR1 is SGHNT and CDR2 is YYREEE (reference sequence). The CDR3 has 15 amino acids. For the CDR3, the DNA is TGTGCCAGCAGCTCTTTCAGTGCCTCGAACACTGAAGCTTTCTTT. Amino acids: CASSSFSASNTEAFF.

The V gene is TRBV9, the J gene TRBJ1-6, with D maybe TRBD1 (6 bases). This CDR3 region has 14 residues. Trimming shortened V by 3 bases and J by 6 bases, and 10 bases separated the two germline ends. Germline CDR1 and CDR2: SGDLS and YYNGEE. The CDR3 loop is CASSASGANSPLHF. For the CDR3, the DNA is TGTGCCAGCAGCGCGTCAGGGGCTAATTCACCCCTCCACTTT.